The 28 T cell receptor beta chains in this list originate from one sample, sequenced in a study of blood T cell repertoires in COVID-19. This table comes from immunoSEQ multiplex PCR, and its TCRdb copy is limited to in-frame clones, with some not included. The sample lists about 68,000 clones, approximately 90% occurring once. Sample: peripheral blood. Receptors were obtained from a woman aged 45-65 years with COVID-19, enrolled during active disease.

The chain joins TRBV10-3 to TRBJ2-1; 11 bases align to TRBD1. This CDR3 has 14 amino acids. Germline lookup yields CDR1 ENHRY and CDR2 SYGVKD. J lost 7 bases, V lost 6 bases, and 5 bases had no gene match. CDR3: CAISRTGGENEQFF. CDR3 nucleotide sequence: TGTGCCATCAGCAGGACAGGGGGCGAGAATGAGCAGTTCTTC.

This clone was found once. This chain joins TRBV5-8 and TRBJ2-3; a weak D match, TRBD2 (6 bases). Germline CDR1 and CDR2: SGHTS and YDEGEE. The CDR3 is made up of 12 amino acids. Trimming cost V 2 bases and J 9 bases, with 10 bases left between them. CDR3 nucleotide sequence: TGTGCCAGCAGCTTTGCGGAGGGGACGCAGTATTTT. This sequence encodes CASSFAEGTQYF.

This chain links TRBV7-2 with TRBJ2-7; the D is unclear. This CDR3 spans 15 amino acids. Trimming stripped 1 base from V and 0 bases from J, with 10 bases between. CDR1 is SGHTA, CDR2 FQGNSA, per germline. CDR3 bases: TGTGCCAGCAGCTTAGGCGGTAAAAGCTCCTACGAGCAGTACTTC. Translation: CASSLGGKSSYEQYF.

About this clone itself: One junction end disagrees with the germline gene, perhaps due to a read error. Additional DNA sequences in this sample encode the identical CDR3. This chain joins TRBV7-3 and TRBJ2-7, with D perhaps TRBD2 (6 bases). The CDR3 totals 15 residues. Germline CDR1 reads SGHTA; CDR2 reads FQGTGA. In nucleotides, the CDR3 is TGTGCTAGCAGCCTCGGTCCGGAGGGTACCCACGAGCAGTACTTC. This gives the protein CASSLGPEGTHEQYF.

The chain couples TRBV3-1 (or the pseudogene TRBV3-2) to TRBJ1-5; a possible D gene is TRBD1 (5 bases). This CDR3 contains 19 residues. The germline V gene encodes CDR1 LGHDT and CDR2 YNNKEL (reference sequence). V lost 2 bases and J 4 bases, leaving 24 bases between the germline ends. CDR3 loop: CASSQTSAARRTNNQPQHF. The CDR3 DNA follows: TGTGCCAGCAGCCAAACTTCGGCAGCCCGAAGGACAAATAATCAGCCCCAGCATTTT.

The CDR3: CASSPTAGGGDGYTF. DNA for the CDR3: TGTGCCAGCTCACCTACCGCCGGCGGGGGCGATGGCTACACCTTC. The chain combines TRBV18 with TRBJ1-2; D possibly corresponds to TRBD1 (6 bases). The CDR3 is 15 amino acids. The ends were cut back, 3 bases at V and 6 bases at J, with 17 bases in the middle. Germline V gene data show CDR1 as KGHSH and CDR2 as LQKENI.

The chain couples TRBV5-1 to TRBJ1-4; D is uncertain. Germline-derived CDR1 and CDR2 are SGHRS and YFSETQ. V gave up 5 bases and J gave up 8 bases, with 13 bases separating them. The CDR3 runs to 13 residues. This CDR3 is CASRPGRGEKLFF. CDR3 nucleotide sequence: TGCGCCAGCAGACCGGGTCGAGGGGAAAAACTGTTTTTT.

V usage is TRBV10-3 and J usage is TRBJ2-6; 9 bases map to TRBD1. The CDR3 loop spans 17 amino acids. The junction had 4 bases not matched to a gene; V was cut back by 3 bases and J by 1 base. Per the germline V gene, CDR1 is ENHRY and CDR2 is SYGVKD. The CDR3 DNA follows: TGTGCCATCAGTGACCGGGACAGGGTATCTGGGGCCAACGTCCTGACTTTC. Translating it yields CAISDRDRVSGANVLTF.

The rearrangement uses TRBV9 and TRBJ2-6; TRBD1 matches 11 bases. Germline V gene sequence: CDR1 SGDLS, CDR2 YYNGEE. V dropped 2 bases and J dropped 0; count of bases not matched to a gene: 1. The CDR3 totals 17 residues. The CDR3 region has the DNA TGTGCCAGCAGCGTCGGGACAGGGGGCTCTGGGGCCAACGTCCTGACTTTC. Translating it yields CASSVGTGGSGANVLTF.

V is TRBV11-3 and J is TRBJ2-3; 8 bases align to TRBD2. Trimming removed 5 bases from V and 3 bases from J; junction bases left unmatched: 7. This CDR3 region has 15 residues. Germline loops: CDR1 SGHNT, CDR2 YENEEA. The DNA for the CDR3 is TGTGCCAGCAGCATCCCAGCGGGAGCAACAGATACGCAGTATTTT. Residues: CASSIPAGATDTQYF.

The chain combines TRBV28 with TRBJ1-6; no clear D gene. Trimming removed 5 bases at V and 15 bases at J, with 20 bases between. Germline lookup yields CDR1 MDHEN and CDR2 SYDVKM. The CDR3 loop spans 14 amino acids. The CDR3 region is CASSLPRPTINLHF. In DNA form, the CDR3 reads TGTGCCAGCAGTCTCCCGCGGCCTACCATTAACCTCCACTTT.

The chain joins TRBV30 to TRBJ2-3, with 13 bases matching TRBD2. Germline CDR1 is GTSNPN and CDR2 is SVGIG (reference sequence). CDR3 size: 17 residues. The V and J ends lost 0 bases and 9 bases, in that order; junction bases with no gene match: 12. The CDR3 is CAWSVLGGLAGRGTQYF. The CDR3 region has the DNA TGTGCCTGGAGTGTACTGGGGGGACTAGCGGGAAGAGGGACGCAGTATTTT.

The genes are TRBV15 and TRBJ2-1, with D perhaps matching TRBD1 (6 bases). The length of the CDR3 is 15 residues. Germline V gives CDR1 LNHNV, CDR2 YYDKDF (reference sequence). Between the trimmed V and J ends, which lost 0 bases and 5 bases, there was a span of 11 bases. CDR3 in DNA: TGTGCCACCAGCAGAGATAAGGGGGTACACAATGAGCAGTTCTTC. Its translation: CATSRDKGVHNEQFF.

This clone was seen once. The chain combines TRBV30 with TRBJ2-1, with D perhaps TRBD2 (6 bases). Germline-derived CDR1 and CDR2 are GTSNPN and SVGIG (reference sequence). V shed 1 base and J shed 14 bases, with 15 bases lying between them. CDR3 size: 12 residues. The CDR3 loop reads CAWSGRDSKEFF. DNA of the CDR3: TGTGCCTGGAGTGGGCGGGACTCCAAGGAGTTCTTC. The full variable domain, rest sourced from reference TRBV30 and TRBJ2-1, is SQTIHQWPATLVQPVGSPLSLECTVEGTSNPNLYWYRQAAGRGLQLLFYSVGIGQISSEVPQNLSASRPQDRQFILSSKKLLLSDSGFYLCAWSGRDSKEFFGPGTRLTVL.

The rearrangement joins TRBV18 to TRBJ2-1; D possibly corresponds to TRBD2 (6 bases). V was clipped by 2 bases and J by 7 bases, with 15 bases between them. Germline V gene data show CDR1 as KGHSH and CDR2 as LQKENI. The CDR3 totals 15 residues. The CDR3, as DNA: TGTGCCAGCTCACCATCCGCCGGGAGTTGGAATGAGCAGTTCTTC. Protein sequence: CASSPSAGSWNEQFF.

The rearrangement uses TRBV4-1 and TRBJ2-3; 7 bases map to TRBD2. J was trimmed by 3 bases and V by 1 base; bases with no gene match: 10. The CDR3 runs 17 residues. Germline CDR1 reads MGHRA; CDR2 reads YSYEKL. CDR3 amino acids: CASSQVSGLVVTDTQYF. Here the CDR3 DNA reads TGCGCCAGCAGCCAAGTATCTGGACTAGTTGTTACAGATACGCAGTATTTT.

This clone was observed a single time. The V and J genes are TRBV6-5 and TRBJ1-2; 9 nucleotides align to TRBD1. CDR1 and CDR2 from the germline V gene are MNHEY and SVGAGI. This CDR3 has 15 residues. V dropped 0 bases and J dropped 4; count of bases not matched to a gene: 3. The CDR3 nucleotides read TGTGCCAGCAGTTACTCGCGGGACAGGGCCTATGGCTACACCTTC. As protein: CASSYSRDRAYGYTF.

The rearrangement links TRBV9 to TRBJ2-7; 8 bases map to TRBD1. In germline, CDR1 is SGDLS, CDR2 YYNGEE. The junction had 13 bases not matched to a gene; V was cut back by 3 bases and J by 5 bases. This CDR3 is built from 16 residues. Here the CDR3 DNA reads TGTGCCAGCAGCGGACCGTTCGGACAGGGCGCCCACGAGCAGTACTTC. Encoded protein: CASSGPFGQGAHEQYF. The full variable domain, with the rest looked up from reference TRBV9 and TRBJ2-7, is DSGVTQTPKHLITATGQRVTLRCSPRSGDLSVYWYQQSLDQGLQFLIQYYNGEERAKGNILERFSAQQFPDLHSELNLSSLELGDSALYFCASSGPFGQGAHEQYFGPGTRLTVT.

The CDR3 DNA sequence: TGTGCCAGCAGTTTGAATAAATGGGAGGAGCAGTACTTC. It specifies CASSLNKWEEQYF. The chain recombines TRBV12-3 or TRBV12-4 with TRBJ2-7; tentatively, D is TRBD2 (5 bases). Deletions cut 3 bases from V and 7 bases from J, with 13 bases between. CDR3 size: 13 residues.

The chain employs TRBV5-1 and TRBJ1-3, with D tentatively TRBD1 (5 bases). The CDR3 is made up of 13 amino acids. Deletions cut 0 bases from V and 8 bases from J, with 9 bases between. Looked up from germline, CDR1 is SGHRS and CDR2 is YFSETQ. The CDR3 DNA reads TGCGCCAGCAGCTTGGCAGGGTCGGACACCATATATTTT. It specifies CASSLAGSDTIYF.

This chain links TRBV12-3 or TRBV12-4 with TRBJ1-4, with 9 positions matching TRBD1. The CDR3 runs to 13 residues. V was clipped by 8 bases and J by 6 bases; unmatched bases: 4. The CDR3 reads CASAGTGYEKLFF. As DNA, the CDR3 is TGTGCCAGCGCCGGGACAGGGTATGAAAAACTGTTTTTT.

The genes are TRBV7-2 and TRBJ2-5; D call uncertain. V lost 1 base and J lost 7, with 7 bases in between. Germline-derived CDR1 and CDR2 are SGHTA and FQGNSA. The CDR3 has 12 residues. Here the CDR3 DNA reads TGTGCCAGCAGCTTAGAACTTGGGACCCAGTACTTC. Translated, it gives CASSLELGTQYF.

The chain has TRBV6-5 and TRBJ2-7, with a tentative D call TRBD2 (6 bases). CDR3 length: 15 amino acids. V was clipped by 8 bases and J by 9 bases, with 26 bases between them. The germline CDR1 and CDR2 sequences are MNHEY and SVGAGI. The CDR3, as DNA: TGTGCCAGCGGCCGGAGCCCGGAGACTAGATTATTGCAGTACTTC. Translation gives CASGRSPETRLLQYF.

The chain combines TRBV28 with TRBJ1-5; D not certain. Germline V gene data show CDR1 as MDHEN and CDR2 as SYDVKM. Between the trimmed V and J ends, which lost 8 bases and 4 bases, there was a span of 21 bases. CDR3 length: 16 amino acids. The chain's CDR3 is CASVTTRAGLNQPQHF. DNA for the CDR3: TGTGCCAGCGTCACGACCCGGGCGGGCCTTAATCAGCCCCAGCATTTT.

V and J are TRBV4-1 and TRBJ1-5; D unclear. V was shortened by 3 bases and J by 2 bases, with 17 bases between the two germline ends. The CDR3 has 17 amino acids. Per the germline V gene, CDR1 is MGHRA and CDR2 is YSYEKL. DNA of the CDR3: TGCGCCAGCAGCCACGAAGACCGAGGCTCGGGCAATCAGCCCCAGCATTTT. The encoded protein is CASSHEDRGSGNQPQHF.

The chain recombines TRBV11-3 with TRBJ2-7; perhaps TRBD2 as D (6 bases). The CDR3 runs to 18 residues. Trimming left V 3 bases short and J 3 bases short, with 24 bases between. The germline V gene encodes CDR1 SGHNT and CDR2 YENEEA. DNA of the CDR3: TGTGCCAGCAGCTTGGCTGACCATAGGTCTAGCGAGAGCTACGAGCAGTACTTC. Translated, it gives CASSLADHRSSESYEQYF.

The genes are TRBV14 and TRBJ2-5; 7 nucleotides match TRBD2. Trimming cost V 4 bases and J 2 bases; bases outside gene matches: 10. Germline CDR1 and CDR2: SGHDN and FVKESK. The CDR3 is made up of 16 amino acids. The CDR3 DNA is TGTGCCAGCAGCCGCTGGGGGACTACTACTCAAGAGACCCAGTACTTC. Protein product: CASSRWGTTTQETQYF.

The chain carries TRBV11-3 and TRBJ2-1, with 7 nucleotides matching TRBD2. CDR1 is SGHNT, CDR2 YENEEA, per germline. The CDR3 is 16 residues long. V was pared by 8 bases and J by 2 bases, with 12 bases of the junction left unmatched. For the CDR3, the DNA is TGTGCCAGCTCCCTCCACCCCAGCGGGGCCTACAATGAGCAGTTCTTC. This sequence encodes CASSLHPSGAYNEQFF.